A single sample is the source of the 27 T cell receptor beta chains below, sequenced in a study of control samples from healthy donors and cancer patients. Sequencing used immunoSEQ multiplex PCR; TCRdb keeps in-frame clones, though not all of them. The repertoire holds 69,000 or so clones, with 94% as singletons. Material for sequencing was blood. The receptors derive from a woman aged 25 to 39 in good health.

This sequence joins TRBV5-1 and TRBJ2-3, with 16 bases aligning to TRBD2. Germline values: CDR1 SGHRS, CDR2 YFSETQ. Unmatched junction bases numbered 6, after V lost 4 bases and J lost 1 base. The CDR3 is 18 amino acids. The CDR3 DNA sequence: TGCGCCAGCAGCGCGGGACTAGCGGGGGGGAGAGGCACAGATACGCAGTATTTT. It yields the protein CASSAGLAGGRGTDTQYF.

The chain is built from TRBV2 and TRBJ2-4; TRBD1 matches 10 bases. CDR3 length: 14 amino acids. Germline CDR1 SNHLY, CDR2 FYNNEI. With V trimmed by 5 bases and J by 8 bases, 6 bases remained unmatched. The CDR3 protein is CASSPGTGVDIQYF. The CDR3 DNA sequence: TGTGCCAGCAGTCCCGGGACAGGGGTAGACATTCAGTACTTC.

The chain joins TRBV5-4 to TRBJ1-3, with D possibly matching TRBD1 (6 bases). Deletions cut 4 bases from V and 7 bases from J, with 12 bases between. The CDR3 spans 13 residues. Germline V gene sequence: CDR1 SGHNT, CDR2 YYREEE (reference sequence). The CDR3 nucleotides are TGTGCCAGCAGCGAGACAGGTTATAACACCATATATTTT. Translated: CASSETGYNTIYF.

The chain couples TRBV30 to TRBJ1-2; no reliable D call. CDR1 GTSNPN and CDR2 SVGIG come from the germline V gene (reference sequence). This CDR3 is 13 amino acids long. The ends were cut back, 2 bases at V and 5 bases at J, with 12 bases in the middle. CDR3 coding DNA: TGTGCCTGGAGTAACGGGCTTGGGTATGGCTACACCTTC. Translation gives CAWSNGLGYGYTF. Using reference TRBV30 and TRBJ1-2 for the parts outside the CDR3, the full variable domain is SQTIHQWPATLVQPVGSPLSLECTVEGTSNPNLYWYRQAAGRGLQLLFYSVGIGQISSEVPQNLSASRPQDRQFILSSKKLLLSDSGFYLCAWSNGLGYGYTFGSGTRLTVV.

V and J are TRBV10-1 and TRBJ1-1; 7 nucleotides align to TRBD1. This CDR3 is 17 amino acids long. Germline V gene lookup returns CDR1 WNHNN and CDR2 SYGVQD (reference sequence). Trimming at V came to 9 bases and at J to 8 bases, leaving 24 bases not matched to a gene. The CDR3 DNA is TGCGCCAGGAAACACAGGAGGGGCAGGGGGGAGTCTCTAGAAGCTTTCTTT. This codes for CARKHRRGRGESLEAFF.

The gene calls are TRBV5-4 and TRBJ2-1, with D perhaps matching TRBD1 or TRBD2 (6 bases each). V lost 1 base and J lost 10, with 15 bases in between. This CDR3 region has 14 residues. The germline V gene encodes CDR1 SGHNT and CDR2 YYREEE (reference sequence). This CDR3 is CASSLHGGGLEQFF. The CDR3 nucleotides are TGTGCCAGCAGCTTGCACGGGGGCGGACTAGAGCAGTTCTTC.

This CDR3 is CASSFTGKANTEAFF. The CDR3 DNA is TGTGCCAGCAGCTTTACGGGGAAGGCGAACACTGAAGCTTTCTTT. The rearrangement links TRBV5-4 to TRBJ1-1; D is ambiguous. The CDR3 has 15 residues. Germline CDR1 and CDR2: SGHNT and YYREEE (reference sequence). V was trimmed by 2 bases and J by 1 base, leaving 12 bases between them.

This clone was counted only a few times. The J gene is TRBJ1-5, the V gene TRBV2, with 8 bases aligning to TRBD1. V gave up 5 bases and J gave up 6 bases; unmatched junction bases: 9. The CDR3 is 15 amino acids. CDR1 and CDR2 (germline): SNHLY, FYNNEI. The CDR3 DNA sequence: TGTGCCAGCAGTAGAACAGGGGGAAACAGTCAGCCCCAGCATTTT. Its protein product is CASSRTGGNSQPQHF.

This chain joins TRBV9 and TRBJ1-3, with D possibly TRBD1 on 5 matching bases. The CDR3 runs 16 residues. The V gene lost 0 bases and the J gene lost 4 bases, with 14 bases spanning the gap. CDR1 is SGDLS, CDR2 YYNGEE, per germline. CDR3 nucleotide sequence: TGTGCCAGCAGCGTAGAAAGGGGCGGGTGGGGAAACACCATATATTTT. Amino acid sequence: CASSVERGGWGNTIYF.

The CDR3 bases are TGTGCCAGTAGAAGTCCAGGGAACAATGAGCAGTTCTTC. It is translated as CASRSPGNNEQFF. The J gene is TRBJ2-1, the V gene TRBV19; D might be TRBD1 (5 bases). The germline V gene encodes CDR1 LNHDA and CDR2 SQIVND (reference sequence). Trimming removed 6 bases at V and 5 bases at J, with 11 bases between. CDR3 size: 13 residues.

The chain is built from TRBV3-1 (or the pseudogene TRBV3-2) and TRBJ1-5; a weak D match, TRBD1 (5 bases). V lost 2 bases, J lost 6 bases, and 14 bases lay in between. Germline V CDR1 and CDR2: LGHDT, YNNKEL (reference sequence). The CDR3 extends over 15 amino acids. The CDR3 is CASSQSSGGSQPQHF. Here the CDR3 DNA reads TGTGCCAGCAGCCAATCATCCGGGGGAAGTCAGCCCCAGCATTTT.

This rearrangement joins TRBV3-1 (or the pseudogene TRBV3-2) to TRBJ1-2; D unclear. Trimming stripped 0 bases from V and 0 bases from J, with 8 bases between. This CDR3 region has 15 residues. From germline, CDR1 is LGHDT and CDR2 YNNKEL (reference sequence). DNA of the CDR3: TGTGCCAGCAGCCAAGATCGGGCTTCTAACTATGGCTACACCTTC. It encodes CASSQDRASNYGYTF.

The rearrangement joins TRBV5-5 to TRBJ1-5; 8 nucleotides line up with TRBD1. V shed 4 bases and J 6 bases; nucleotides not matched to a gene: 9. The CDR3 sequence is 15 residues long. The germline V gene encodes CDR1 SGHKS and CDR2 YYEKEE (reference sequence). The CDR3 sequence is CASSRGTGGGQPQHF. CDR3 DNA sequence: TGTGCCAGCAGCCGAGGGACAGGAGGGGGTCAGCCCCAGCATTTT.

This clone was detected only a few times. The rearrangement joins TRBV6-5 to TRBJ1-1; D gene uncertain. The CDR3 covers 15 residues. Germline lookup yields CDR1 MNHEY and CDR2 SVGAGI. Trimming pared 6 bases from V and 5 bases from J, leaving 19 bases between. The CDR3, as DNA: TGTGCCAGCAGGCTTCAATCCAAGTTCAGGACTGAAGCTTTCTTT. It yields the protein CASRLQSKFRTEAFF.

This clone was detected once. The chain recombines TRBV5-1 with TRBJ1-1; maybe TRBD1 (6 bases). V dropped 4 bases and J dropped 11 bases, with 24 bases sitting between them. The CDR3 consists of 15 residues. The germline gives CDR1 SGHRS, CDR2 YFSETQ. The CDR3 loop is CASSPLTGPAVEAFF. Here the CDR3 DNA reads TGCGCCAGCAGCCCCCTGACAGGACCGGCGGTGGAGGCTTTCTTT.

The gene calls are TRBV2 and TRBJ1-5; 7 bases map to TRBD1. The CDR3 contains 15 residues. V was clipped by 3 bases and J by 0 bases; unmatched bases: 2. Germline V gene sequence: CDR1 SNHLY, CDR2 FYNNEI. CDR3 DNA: TGTGCCAGCAGTGATAGGGGGCCTAGCAATCAGCCCCAGCATTTT. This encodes CASSDRGPSNQPQHF.

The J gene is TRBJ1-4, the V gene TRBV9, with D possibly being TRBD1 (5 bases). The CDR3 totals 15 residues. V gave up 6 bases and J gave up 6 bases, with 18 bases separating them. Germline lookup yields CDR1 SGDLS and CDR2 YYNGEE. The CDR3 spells CASTPSGGFDEKLFF. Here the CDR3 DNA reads TGTGCCAGCACCCCGAGCGGGGGATTCGATGAAAAACTGTTTTTT. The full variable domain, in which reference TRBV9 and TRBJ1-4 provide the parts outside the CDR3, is DSGVTQTPKHLITATGQRVTLRCSPRSGDLSVYWYQQSLDQGLQFLIQYYNGEERAKGNILERFSAQQFPDLHSELNLSSLELGDSALYFCASTPSGGFDEKLFFGSGTQLSVL.

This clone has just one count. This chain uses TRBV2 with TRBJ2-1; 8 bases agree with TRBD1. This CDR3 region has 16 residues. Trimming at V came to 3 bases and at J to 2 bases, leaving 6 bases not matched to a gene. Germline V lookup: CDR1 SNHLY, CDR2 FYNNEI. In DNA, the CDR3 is TGTGCCAGCAGTGAGCAGGGGGCTCCCCCCTACAATGAGCAGTTCTTC. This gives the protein CASSEQGAPPYNEQFF. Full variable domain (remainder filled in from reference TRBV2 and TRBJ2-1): EPEVTQTPSHQVTQMGQEVILRCVPISNHLYFYWYRQILGQKVEFLVSFYNNEISEKSEIFDDQFSVERPDGSNFTLKIRSTKLEDSAMYFCASSEQGAPPYNEQFFGPGTRLTVL.

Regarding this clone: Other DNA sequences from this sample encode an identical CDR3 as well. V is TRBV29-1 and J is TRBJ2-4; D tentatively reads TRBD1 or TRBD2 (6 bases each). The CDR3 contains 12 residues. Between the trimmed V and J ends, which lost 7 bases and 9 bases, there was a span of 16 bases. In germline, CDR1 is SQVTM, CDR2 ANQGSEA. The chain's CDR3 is CSGVGGRGIQYF. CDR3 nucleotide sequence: TGCAGCGGGGTAGGGGGGCGGGGCATTCAGTACTTC.

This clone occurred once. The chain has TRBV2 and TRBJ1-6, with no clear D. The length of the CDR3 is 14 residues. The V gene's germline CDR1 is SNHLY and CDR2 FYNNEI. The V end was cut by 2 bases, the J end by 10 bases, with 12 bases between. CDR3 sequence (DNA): TGTGCCAGCAGTGAATTTTCAGGACGGTCACCCCTCCACTTT. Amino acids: CASSEFSGRSPLHF. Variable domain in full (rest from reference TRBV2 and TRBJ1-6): EPEVTQTPSHQVTQMGQEVILRCVPISNHLYFYWYRQILGQKVEFLVSFYNNEISEKSEIFDDQFSVERPDGSNFTLKIRSTKLEDSAMYFCASSEFSGRSPLHFGNGTRLTVT.

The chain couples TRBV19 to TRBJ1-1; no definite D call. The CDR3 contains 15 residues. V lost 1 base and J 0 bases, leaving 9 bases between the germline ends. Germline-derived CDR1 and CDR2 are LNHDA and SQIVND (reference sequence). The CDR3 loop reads CASSIVGGLNTEAFF. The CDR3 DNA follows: TGTGCCAGTAGTATAGTAGGCGGACTGAACACTGAAGCTTTCTTT.

This chain's CDR3 is CAISVRGRDEQYF. In DNA, the CDR3 is TGTGCCATCAGTGTAAGGGGGCGCGACGAGCAGTACTTC. This rearrangement joins TRBV10-3 to TRBJ2-7, with 7 bases fitting TRBD1. The germline V gene has CDR1 ENHRY and CDR2 SYGVKD. The V and J ends lost 4 bases and 5 bases, in that order; junction bases with no gene match: 5. The CDR3 sequence is 13 residues long.

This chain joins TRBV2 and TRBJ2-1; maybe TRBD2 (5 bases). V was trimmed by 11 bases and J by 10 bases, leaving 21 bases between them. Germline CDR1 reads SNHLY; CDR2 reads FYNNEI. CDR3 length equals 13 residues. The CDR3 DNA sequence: TGTGCCGCCCTTAAGGAGCTAGCCCAAGAGCAGTTCTTC. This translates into CAALKELAQEQFF.

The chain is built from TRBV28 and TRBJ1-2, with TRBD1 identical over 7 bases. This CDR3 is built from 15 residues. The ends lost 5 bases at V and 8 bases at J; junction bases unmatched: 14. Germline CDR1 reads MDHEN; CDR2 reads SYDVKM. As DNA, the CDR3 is TGTGCCAGCAGTCCCCCGGGACAGATCCTTCTCGGCTACACCTTC. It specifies CASSPPGQILLGYTF.

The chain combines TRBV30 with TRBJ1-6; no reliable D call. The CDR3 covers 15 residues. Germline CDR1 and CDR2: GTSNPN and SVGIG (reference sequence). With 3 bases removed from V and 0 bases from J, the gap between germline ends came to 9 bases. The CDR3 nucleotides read TGTGCCTGGAGCGGAAGGAGCTCCTATAATTCACCCCTCCACTTT. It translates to CAWSGRSSYNSPLHF. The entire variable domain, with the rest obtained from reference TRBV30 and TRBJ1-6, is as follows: SQTIHQWPATLVQPVGSPLSLECTVEGTSNPNLYWYRQAAGRGLQLLFYSVGIGQISSEVPQNLSASRPQDRQFILSSKKLLLSDSGFYLCAWSGRSSYNSPLHFGNGTRLTVT.

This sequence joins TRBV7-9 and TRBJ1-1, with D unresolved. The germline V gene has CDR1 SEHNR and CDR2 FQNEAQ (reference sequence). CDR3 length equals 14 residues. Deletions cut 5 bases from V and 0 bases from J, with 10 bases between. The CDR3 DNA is TGTGCCAGCAGCCCCAGCCTGATGAACACTGAAGCTTTCTTT. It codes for CASSPSLMNTEAFF.

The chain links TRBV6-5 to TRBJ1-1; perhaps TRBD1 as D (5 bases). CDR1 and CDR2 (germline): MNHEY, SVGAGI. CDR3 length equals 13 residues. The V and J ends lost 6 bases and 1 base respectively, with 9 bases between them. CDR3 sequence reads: CASSLRGNTEAFF. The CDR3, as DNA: TGTGCCAGCAGCTTAAGGGGGAACACTGAAGCTTTCTTT.